Listed below are T cell receptor beta chains from one sample, sequenced in a study of cytomegalovirus exposure and HLA in healthy donors. The repertoire was sequenced with immunoSEQ multiplex PCR; TCRdb's copy has only in-frame clones and lacks some. The sample contains about 130,000 clones, about four fifths of which appear only once. Sequences were obtained from PBMCs. The source of these receptors is a young man in good health and CMV-seronegative. The CDR3 runs from the conserved cysteine through the conserved F or W. A D gene is named only where the DNA matches it firmly. Expanded clones get a size class; other rows say once, few or many, or leave the size out.

>NA|TRBV28|TRBJ1-5|NA
CASSLPPQGQSGQPQHF
TGTGCCAGCAGTTTACCCCCGCAAGGACAGTCGGGACAGCCCCAGCATTTT
>NA|TRBV14|TRBJ2-7|NA
CASSPTGYEQYF
TGTGCCAGCAGCCCGACGGGATACGAGCAGTACTTC
>NA|TRBV27|TRBJ1-1|TRBD1
CASTSGQGRITEAFF
TGTGCCAGCACCTCCGGACAGGGGAGGATCACTGAAGCTTTCTTT
>NA|TRBV27|TRBJ1-2|NA
CASSRFGSPYTF
TGTGCCAGCAGTCGCTTTGGGAGTCCCTACACCTTC
>few|TRBV21-1|TRBJ2-7|NA
CAAHFSYEQYF
TGTGCCGCTCACTTTTCCTACGAGCAGTACTTC
>few|TRBV15|TRBJ1-5|TRBD1
CATSRRRQGSNQPQHF
TGTGCCACCAGCAGACGCCGACAGGGATCCAATCAGCCCCAGCATTTT
>once|TRBV7-9|TRBJ2-1|TRBD2
CASSHSGGDPYNEQFF
TGTGCCAGCAGCCACTCGGGGGGGGATCCCTACAATGAGCAGTTCTTC
>NA|TRBV6-5|TRBJ1-4|NA
CASSPEGATNEKLFF
TGTGCCAGCAGCCCAGAGGGTGCAACTAATGAAAAACTGTTTTTT
>NA|TRBV6-5|TRBJ2-1|NA
CASSYQDSYNEQFF
TGTGCCAGCAGTTACCAAGACTCGTACAATGAGCAGTTCTTC
>NA|TRBV28|TRBJ1-5|TRBD1
CASNLGGTGGAFQPQHF
TGTGCCAGCAACCTAGGGGGCACAGGGGGCGCGTTTCAGCCCCAGCATTTT
>once|TRBV5-4|TRBJ2-1|NA
CASSLESISGLANEQFF
TGTGCCAGCAGCTTGGAGTCTATCAGCGGGCTAGCGAATGAGCAGTTCTTC
>NA|TRBV29-1|TRBJ1-2|TRBD1
CSVPAGQGANYGYTF
TGCAGCGTTCCGGCCGGACAGGGAGCTAACTATGGCTACACCTTC
>NA|TRBV10-1|TRBJ2-5|NA
CANRPSGQGMSGRFCQETQYF
TGCGCCAACAGACCTTCAGGACAGGGTATGAGCGGGAGGTTTTGTCAAGAGACCCAGTACTTC
>NA|TRBV7-2|TRBJ1-2|NA
CASSLVSGYTF
TGTGCCAGCAGCTTAGTGAGTGGCTACACCTTC
>NA|TRBV9|TRBJ1-5|NA
CASSARGSNQPQHF
TGTGCCAGCAGCGCCCGAGGGAGCAATCAGCCCCAGCATTTT
>NA|TRBV7-9|TRBJ2-7|TRBD1
CASSSTDRVGEQYF
TGTGCCAGCAGCTCCACGGACAGGGTAGGCGAGCAGTACTTC
>few|TRBV7-9|TRBJ1-5|NA
CASSLGYEGVSNQPQHF
TGTGCCAGCAGCTTAGGGTATGAGGGGGTCAGCAATCAGCCCCAGCATTTT
>NA|TRBV29-1|TRBJ2-7|TRBD1
CSVERQGDEQYF
TGCAGCGTAGAAAGGCAGGGGGACGAGCAGTACTTC
>NA|TRBV27|TRBJ2-7|TRBD2
CASSWTSGAYEQYF
TGTGCCAGCAGTTGGACTAGCGGGGCCTACGAGCAGTACTTC
>NA|TRBV4-2|TRBJ2-2|TRBD2
CASSPREGDTGELFF
TGTGCCAGCAGCCCCCGGGAGGGGGACACCGGGGAGCTGTTTTTT
>NA|TRBV6-1|TRBJ2-7|NA
CASTPSYEQYF
TGTGCCAGCACCCCGAGCTACGAGCAGTACTTC
>NA|TRBV4-3|TRBJ2-3|NA
CASSQDWVAADTQYF
TGCGCCAGCAGCCAAGATTGGGTAGCCGCGGATACGCAGTATTTT
>NA|TRBV5-1|TRBJ2-1|NA
CASSMTRTVYNEQFF
TGCGCCAGCAGCATGACCCGGACAGTCTACAATGAGCAGTTCTTC
>NA|TRBV5-1|TRBJ1-2|TRBD1
CASSDRGGYGYTF
TGCGCCAGCAGCGACAGGGGGGGCTATGGCTACACCTTC
>NA|TRBV18|TRBJ2-7|NA
CASSLTILDYEQYF
TGTGCCAGCTCATTGACTATATTGGACTACGAGCAGTACTTC
>NA|TRBV30|TRBJ1-1|NA
CACTRTANTEAFF
TGTGCCTGCACCCGGACAGCCAACACTGAAGCTTTCTTT
>NA|TRBV5-1|TRBJ1-2|NA
CASSPQTGNYGYTF
TGCGCCAGCAGCCCCCAAACAGGGAACTATGGCTACACCTTC
>NA|TRBV30|TRBJ1-5|NA
CAWSGEIPNQPQHF
TGTGCCTGGAGCGGAGAGATCCCCAATCAGCCCCAGCATTTT
>NA|TRBV5-6|TRBJ2-1|TRBD2
CASSLAGTSVLNEQFF
TGTGCCAGCAGCTTGGCGGGGACTAGCGTCTTGAATGAGCAGTTCTTC
>NA|TRBV21-1|TRBJ2-7|NA
CASSAHYELSSYEQYF
TGTGCCAGCAGCGCCCACTACGAACTTAGCTCCTACGAGCAGTACTTC
>NA|TRBV10-3|TRBJ2-1|NA
CAISPQGSYNEQFF
TGTGCCATCAGCCCACAGGGATCCTACAATGAGCAGTTCTTC
>NA|TRBV28|TRBJ1-2|NA
CASSSGGEGDYGYTF
TGTGCCAGCAGTTCTGGAGGGGAGGGTGACTATGGCTACACCTTC
>NA|TRBV11-3|TRBJ2-7|NA
CASSFGTGTGYEQYF
TGTGCCAGCAGCTTTGGAACAGGGACGGGCTACGAGCAGTACTTC
>NA|TRBV4-3|TRBJ2-7|TRBD2
CASSQEPRRGGQYF
TGCGCCAGCAGCCAAGAACCCCGCCGGGGGGGGCAGTACTTC
>NA|TRBV29-1|TRBJ2-7|TRBD1
CSVDWTGGGYEQYF
TGCAGCGTAGATTGGACAGGGGGAGGCTACGAGCAGTACTTC
>few|TRBV28|TRBJ2-4|TRBD1
CASSLGTGFGDIQYF
TGTGCCAGCAGTTTAGGGACAGGGTTCGGGGACATTCAGTACTTC
>once|TRBV6-5|TRBJ1-2|TRBD1
CASSPWDRKNYGYTF
TGTGCCAGCAGCCCGTGGGACAGGAAAAACTATGGCTACACCTTC
>NA|TRBV11-3|TRBJ2-7|NA
CASSLRQGGPYEQYF
TGTGCCAGCAGCTTGAGACAGGGAGGCCCCTACGAGCAGTACTTC
>NA|TRBV29-1|TRBJ2-3|NA
CSVEGVSGTDTQYF
TGCAGCGTTGAAGGCGTGAGCGGCACAGATACGCAGTATTTT
>NA|TRBV2|TRBJ2-1|TRBD2
CASSKSGGTYNEQFF
TGTGCCAGCAGCAAAAGCGGGGGGACCTACAATGAGCAGTTCTTC
>once|TRBV4-1|TRBJ1-1|TRBD1
CASSPEQGMNTEAFF
TGCGCGAGCAGCCCAGAACAGGGGATGAACACTGAAGCTTTCTTT
>NA|TRBV5-1|TRBJ1-2|TRBD1
CASSRTGDISGGYTF
TGCGCCAGCAGCCGGACAGGGGACATCTCCGGGGGCTACACCTTC
>NA|TRBV28|TRBJ2-1|NA
CASNLGTQGGNEQFF
TGTGCCAGCAACTTAGGGACCCAGGGGGGCAATGAGCAGTTCTTC
>NA|TRBV9|TRBJ2-3|NA
CASSVVPRTDTQYF
TGTGCCAGCAGCGTAGTCCCCCGGACAGATACGCAGTATTTT
>few|TRBV13|TRBJ1-1|TRBD1
CASSLGLGQHMNTEAFF
TGTGCCAGCAGCTTAGGACTGGGACAGCACATGAACACTGAAGCTTTCTTT
>NA|TRBV28|TRBJ2-7|NA
CASKGQKLFEQYF
TGTGCCAGCAAAGGACAGAAACTATTCGAGCAGTACTTC
>NA|TRBV5-1|TRBJ2-3|TRBD1
CASSRGQGTDTQYF
TGCGCCAGCAGCAGGGGACAGGGGACAGATACGCAGTATTTT
>NA|TRBV5-1|TRBJ1-2|NA
CASSTQGEEGYTF
TGCGCCAGCAGCACGCAGGGTGAAGAAGGCTACACCTTC
>NA|TRBV30|TRBJ1-5|NA
CAWSVTGTNQPQHF
TGTGCCTGGAGTGTAACGGGTACGAATCAGCCCCAGCATTTT
>NA|TRBV25-1|TRBJ2-7|TRBD2
CASSGGLAGLYEQYF
TGTGCCAGCAGTGGGGGACTAGCGGGACTCTACGAGCAGTACTTC
>NA|TRBV28|TRBJ2-7|NA
CASGPGGGPYEQYF
TGTGCCAGCGGCCCGGGAGGGGGCCCTTACGAGCAGTACTTC
>NA|TRBV7-2|TRBJ1-1|NA
CASSPEFTTEAFF
TGTGCCAGCAGCCCCGAGTTTACCACTGAAGCTTTCTTT
>NA|TRBV5-1|TRBJ2-5|TRBD1
CASSAQGAETQYF
TGCGCCAGCAGCGCCCAGGGGGCAGAGACCCAGTACTTC
>NA|TRBV5-1|TRBJ2-2|NA
CASLQGDRTDTGELFF
TGCGCCAGCCTCCAAGGCGACAGGACGGACACCGGGGAGCTGTTTTTT
>NA|TRBV2|TRBJ1-2|TRBD1
CASTPGTGANGYTF
TGTGCCAGCACCCCCGGGACAGGGGCAAACGGCTACACCTTC